Listed below are T cell receptor beta chains from one sample, sequenced in a study of glioma-infiltrating T cells after dendritic cell vaccination. Using immunoSEQ multiplex PCR, the repertoire was profiled, and TCRdb retains in-frame clones only, with some absent. The sample comprises some 70,000 clones, 75% to 85% of which are singletons, and over 9% rests with the top ten. Sequencing used blood, obtained before dendritic cell vaccination. These receptors all stem from a human donor with glioblastoma. Both conserved end residues are part of each CDR3. A D gene is named only where the DNA matches it firmly. Clone size is shown for a subset of rows, as once, few, many or a class of expanded clone.

TRBJ2-5 - - TRBV29-1 TGCAGCGGTCAAGGGGCAGCTCAAGAGACCCAGTACTTC CSGQGAAQETQYF
TRBJ2-7 once - TRBV5-1 TGCGCCAGCAGCTTGGGCGGCGGGGAGTTCGAGCAGTACTTC CASSLGGGEFEQYF
TRBJ2-3 once TRBD2 TRBV7-9 TGTGCCAGCAGCTCGACTAGCGGGGGGCCCCCGGCTACGCAGTATTTT CASSSTSGGPPATQYF
TRBJ2-7 - TRBD1 TRBV11-2 TGTGCCAGCAGCTTAGCAGGGACAGGGGGTTACGAGCAGTACTTC CASSLAGTGGYEQYF
TRBJ2-7 - TRBD1 TRBV4-1 TGCGCCAGCAGCCCCCATGCACAGGGGGCGCAGGGCTCCTACGAGCAGTACTTC CASSPHAQGAQGSYEQYF
TRBJ1-2 - TRBD1 TRBV7-2 TGTGCCAGCAGCCTGGACAGGGTGCGATATGGCTACACCTTC CASSLDRVRYGYTF
TRBJ2-7 few - TRBV10-1 TGCGCCAGCAGTGTTGGTATGGGGCGGGAGCAGTACTTC CASSVGMGREQYF
TRBJ1-5 once - TRBV7-6 TGTGCCAGCAGCTCGGAGGGCGGAGATCAGCCCCAGCATTTT CASSSEGGDQPQHF
TRBJ1-6 few - TRBV28 TGTGCCAGCAGCGGAGGGGTTGGGAATTCACCCCTCCACTTT CASSGGVGNSPLHF
TRBJ1-1 - - TRBV30 TGTGCCTGGAGTGCTAACCCAAACACTGAAGCTTTCTTT CAWSANPNTEAFF
TRBJ2-1 once TRBD2 TRBV9 TGTGCCAGCAGAGCTCGACTAGCGGACGGGAATGAGCAGTTCTTC CASRARLADGNEQFF
TRBJ1-4 - TRBD1 TRBV30 TGTGCCCGCCGGGACAGGGGGGAAAAACTGTTTTTT CARRDRGEKLFF
TRBJ2-5 - - TRBV11-2 TGTGCCAGCAGCTTAGTATCCCAAGAGACCCAGTACTTC CASSLVSQETQYF
TRBJ1-1 - - TRBV4-2 TGTGCCAGCATACCCTCCCCCGGCGGGGACACTGAAGCTTTCTTT CASIPSPGGDTEAFF
TRBJ2-1 - - TRBV5-1 TGCGCCAGCAGCTCAAGAAGAGGCGAGCAGTTCTTC CASSSRRGEQFF
TRBJ2-1 - TRBD2 TRBV27 TGTGCCAGCAGTTTTCGGGGGGGGAGGTCCTACAATGAGCAGTTCTTC CASSFRGGRSYNEQFF
TRBJ2-7 - - TRBV20-1 TGCAGTGCCTCTGAGTACGAGCAGTACTTC CSASEYEQYF
TRBJ2-4 - - TRBV11-2 TGTGCCAGCAGCCCGCAAGGTTCGCCACAGGGCATTCAGTACTTC CASSPQGSPQGIQYF
TRBJ1-1 - TRBD1 TRBV5-5 TGTGCCAGCAGCTTGGCCGTGACAGGGGTGATGAACACTGAAGCTTTCTTT CASSLAVTGVMNTEAFF
TRBJ2-2 - TRBD2 TRBV30 TGTGCCTGGAACATAGCGGGGGTCGGGGAGCTGTTTTTT CAWNIAGVGELFF
TRBJ2-2 - TRBD2 TRBV11-3 TGTGCCAGCAGCTTACTGGGACTAGCGGGGGGGACCGGGGAGCTGTTTTTT CASSLLGLAGGTGELFF
TRBJ2-5 - - TRBV28 TGTGCCAGCAAGCAGACTGGGTGGGAAGAGACCCAGTACTTC CASKQTGWEETQYF
TRBJ1-4 - - TRBV5-6 TGTGCCAGCAGCTCGGAGGGCGCAACTAATGAAAAACTGTTTTTT CASSSEGATNEKLFF
TRBJ1-2 once TRBD1 TRBV5-1 TGTGCCAGCAGCTGGACAGGGCCCAATGGCTACACCTTC CASSWTGPNGYTF
TRBJ1-1 - - TRBV6-1 TGTGCCAGCAGCCCCCAGGGTCCTGAAGCTTTCTTT CASSPQGPEAFF